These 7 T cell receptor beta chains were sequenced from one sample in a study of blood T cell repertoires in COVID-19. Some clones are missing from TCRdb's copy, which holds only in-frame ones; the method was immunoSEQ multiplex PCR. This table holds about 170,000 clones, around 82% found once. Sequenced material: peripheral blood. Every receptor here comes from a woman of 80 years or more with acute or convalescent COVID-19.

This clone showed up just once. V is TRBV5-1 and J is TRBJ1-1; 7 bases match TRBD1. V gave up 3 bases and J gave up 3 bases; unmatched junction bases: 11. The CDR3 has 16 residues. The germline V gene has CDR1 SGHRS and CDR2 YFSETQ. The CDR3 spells CASSYRPTGTDTEAFF. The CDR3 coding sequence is TGCGCCAGCAGCTATCGGCCGACAGGGACCGACACTGAAGCTTTCTTT.

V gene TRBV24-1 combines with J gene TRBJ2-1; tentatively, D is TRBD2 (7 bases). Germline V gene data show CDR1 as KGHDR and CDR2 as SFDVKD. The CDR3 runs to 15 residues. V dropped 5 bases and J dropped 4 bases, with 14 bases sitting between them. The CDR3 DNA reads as TGTGCCACCAGTGGGGGGGGCCTCCCTTACAATGAGCAGTTCTTC. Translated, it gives CATSGGGLPYNEQFF.

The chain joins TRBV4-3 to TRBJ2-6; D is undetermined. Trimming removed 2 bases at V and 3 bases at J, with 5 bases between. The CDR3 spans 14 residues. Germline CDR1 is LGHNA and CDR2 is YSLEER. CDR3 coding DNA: TGCGCCAGCAGCCAACGGTTTGGGGCCAACGTCCTGACTTTC. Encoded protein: CASSQRFGANVLTF.

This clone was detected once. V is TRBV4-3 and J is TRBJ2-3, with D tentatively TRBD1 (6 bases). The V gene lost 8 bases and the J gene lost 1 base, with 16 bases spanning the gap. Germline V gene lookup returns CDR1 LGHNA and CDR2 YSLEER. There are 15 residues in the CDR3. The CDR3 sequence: CASQARRTGTDTQYF. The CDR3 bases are TGCGCCAGCCAAGCCCGCCGGACAGGCACAGATACGCAGTATTTT.

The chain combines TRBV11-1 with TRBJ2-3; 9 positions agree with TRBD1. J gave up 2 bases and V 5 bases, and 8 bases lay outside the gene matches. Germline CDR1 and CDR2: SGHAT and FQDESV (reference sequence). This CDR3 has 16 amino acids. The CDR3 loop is CASSTRDRAFTDTQYF. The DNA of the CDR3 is TGTGCCAGCAGCACCCGGGACAGGGCCTTCACAGATACGCAGTATTTT.

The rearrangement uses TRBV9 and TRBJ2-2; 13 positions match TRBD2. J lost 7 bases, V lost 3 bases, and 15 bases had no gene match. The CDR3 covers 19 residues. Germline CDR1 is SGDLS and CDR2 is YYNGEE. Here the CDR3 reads CASSAETSGGMVTNGELFF. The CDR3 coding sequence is TGTGCCAGCAGCGCAGAGACTAGCGGGGGGATGGTGACTAACGGGGAGCTGTTTTTT. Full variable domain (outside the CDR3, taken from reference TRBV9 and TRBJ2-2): DSGVTQTPKHLITATGQRVTLRCSPRSGDLSVYWYQQSLDQGLQFLIQYYNGEERAKGNILERFSAQQFPDLHSELNLSSLELGDSALYFCASSAETSGGMVTNGELFFGEGSRLTVL.

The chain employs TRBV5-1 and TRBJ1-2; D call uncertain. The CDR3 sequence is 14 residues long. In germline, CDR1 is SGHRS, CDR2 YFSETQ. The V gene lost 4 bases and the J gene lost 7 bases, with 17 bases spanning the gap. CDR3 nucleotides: TGCGCCAGCAGCCCCTCCCCCACAGCCGCTGGCTACACCTTC. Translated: CASSPSPTAAGYTF.